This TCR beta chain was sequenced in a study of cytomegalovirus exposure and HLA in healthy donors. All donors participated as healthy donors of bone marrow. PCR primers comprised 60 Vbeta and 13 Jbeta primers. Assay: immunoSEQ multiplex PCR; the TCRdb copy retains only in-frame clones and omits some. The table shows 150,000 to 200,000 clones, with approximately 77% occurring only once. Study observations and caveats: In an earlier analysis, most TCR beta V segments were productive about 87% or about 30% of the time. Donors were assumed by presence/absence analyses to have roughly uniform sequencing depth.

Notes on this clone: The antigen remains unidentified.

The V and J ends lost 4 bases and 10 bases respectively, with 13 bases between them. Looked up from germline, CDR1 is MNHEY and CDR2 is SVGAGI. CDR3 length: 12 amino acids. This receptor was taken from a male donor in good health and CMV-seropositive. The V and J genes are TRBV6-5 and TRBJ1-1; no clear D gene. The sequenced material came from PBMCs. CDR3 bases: TGTGCCAGCAGTTCTGACTATTTGAGAGCTTTCTTT. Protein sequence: CASSSDYLRAFF.